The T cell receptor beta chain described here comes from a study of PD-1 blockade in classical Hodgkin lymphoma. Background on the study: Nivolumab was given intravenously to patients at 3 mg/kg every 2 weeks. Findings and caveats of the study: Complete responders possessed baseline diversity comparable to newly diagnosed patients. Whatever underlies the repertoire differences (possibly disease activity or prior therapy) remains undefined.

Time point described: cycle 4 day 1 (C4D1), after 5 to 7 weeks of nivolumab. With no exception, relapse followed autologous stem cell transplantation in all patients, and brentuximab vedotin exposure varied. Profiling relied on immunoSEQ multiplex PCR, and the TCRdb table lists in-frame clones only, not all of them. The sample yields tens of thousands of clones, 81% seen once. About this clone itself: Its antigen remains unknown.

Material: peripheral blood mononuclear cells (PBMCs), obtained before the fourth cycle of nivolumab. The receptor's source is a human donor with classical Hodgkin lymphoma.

CDR3 DNA sequence: TGTGCCAGCAGCTTAGGGGGAGATAATTCACCCCTCCACTTT. Translation gives CASSLGGDNSPLHF. This chain uses TRBV7-9 with TRBJ1-6; D gene uncertain. CDR1 and CDR2 (germline): SEHNR, FQNEAQ (reference sequence). There are 14 residues in the CDR3. V gave up 1 base and J gave up 5 bases, with 6 bases separating them.